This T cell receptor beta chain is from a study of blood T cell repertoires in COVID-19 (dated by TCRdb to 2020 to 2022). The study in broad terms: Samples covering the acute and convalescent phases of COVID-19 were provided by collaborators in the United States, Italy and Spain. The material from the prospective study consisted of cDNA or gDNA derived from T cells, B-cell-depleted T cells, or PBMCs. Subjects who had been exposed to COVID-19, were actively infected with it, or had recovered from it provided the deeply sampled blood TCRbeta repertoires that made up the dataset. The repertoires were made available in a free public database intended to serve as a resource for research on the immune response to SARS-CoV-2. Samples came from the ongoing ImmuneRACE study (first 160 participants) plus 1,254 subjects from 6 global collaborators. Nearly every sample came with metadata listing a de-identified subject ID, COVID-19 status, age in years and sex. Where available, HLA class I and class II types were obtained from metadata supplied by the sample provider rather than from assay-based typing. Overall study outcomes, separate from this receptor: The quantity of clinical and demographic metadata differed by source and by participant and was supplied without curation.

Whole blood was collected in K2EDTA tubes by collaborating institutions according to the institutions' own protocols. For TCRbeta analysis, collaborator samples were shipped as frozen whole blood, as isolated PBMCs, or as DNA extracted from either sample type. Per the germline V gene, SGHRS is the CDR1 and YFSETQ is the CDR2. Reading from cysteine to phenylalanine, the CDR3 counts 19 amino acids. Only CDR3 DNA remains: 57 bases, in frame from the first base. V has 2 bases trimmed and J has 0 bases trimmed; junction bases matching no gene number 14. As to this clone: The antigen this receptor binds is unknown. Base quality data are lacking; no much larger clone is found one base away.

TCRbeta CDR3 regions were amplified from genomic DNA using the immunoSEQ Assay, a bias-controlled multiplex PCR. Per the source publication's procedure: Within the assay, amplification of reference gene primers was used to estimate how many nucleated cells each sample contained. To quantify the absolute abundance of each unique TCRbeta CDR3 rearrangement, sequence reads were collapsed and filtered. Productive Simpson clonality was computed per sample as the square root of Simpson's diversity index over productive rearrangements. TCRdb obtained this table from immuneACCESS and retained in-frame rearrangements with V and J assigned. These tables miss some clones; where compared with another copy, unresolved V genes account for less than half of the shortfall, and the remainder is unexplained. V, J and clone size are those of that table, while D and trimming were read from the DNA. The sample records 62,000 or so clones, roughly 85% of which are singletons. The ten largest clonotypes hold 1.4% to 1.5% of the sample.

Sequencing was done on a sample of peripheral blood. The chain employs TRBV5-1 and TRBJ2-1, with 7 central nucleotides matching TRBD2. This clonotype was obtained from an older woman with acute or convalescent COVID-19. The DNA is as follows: TGCGCCAGCAGCTTAGACGGGGGGATTTCCGCTGGCTCCTACAATGAGCAGTTCTTC. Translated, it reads CASSLDGGISAGSYNEQFF.